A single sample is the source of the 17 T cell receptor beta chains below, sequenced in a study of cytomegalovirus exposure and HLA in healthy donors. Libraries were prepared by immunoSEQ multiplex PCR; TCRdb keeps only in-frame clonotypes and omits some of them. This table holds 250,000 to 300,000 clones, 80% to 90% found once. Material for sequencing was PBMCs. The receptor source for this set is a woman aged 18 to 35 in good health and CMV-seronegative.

DNA of the CDR3: TGTGCCAGCAGTTACTGGCAGGGTCCAGATACGCAGTATTTT. It specifies CASSYWQGPDTQYF. This chain connects TRBV6-6 to TRBJ2-3; D may be TRBD1 (5 bases). The CDR3 has 14 amino acids. V was cut by 1 base and J by 4 bases, with 9 bases left in between. Germline lookup yields CDR1 MNHNY and CDR2 SVGAGI (reference sequence).

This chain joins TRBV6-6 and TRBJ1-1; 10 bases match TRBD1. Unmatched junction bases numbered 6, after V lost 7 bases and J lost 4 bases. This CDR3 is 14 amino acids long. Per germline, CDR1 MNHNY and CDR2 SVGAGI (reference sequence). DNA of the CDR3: TGTGCCAGCACCCTGGGACAGGGGTCCACTGAAGCTTTCTTT. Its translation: CASTLGQGSTEAFF.

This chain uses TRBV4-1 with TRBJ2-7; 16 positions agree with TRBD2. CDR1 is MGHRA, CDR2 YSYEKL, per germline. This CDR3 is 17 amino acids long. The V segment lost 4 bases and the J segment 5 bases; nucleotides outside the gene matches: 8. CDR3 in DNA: TGCGCCAGCAGCCCGTCGGGACTAGCGGGAGGGCGCAACGAGCAGTACTTC. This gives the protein CASSPSGLAGGRNEQYF.

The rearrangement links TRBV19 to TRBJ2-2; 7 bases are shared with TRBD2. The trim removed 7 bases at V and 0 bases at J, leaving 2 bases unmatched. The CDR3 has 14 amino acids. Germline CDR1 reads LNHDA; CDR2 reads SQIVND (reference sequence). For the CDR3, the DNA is TGTGCCAGTATTGGACTAGCGAACACCGGGGAGCTGTTTTTT. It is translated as CASIGLANTGELFF.

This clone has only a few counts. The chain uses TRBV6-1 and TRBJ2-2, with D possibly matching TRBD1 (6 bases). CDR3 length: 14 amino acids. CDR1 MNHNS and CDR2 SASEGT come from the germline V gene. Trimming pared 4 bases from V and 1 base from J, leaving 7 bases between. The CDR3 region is CASSAQGNTGELFF. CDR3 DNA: TGTGCCAGCAGTGCACAGGGGAACACCGGGGAGCTGTTTTTT.

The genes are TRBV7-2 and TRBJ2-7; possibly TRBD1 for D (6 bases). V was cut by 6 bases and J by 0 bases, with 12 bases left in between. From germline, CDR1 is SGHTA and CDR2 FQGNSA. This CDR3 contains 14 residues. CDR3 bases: TGTGCCAGCAGTCGGACAGAGAGCTCCTACGAGCAGTACTTC. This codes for CASSRTESSYEQYF.

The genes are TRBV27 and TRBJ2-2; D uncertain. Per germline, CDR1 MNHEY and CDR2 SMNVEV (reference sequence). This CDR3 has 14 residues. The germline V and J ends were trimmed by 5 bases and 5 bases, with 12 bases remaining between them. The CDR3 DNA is TGTGCCAGCAGTCCCCAATATCGGACCGGGGAGCTGTTTTTT. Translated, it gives CASSPQYRTGELFF.

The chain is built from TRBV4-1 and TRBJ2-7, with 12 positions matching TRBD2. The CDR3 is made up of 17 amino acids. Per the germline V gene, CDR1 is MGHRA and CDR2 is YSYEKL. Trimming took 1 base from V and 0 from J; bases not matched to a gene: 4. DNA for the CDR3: TGCGCCAGCAGCCAAGCTAGCGGGAGGGGGGACTCCTACGAGCAGTACTTC. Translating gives CASSQASGRGDSYEQYF.

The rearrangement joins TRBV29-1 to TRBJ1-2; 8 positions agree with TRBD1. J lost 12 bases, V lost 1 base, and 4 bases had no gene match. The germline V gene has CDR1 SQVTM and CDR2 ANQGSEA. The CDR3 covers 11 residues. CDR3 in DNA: TGCAGCGTTGAAGGACAGGGGAGAAACACCTTC. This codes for CSVEGQGRNTF.

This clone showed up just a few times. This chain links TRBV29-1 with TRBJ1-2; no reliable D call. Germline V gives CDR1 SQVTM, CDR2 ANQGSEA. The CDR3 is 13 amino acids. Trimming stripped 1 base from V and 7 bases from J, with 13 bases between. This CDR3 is CSVEVNTASGYTF. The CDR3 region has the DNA TGCAGCGTTGAAGTGAATACTGCCTCTGGCTACACCTTC.

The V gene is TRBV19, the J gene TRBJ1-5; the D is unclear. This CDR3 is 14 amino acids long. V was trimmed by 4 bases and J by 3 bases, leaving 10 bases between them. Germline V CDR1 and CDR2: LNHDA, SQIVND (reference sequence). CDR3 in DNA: TGTGCCAGTAGTAGGGGAGGGCTCAATCAGCCCCAGCATTTT. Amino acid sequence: CASSRGGLNQPQHF.

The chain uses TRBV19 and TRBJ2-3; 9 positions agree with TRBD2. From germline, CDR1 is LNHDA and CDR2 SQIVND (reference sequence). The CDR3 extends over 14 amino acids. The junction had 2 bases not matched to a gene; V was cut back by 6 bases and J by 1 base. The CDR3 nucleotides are TGTGCCAGTAGGGCTAGCGGGGGCACAGATACGCAGTATTTT. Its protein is CASRASGGTDTQYF.

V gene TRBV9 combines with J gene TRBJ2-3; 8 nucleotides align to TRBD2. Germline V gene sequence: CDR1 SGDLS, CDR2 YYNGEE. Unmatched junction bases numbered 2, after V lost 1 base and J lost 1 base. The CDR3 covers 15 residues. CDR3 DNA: TGTGCCAGCAGCGTAAAAGCGGGAGGCACAGATACGCAGTATTTT. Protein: CASSVKAGGTDTQYF.

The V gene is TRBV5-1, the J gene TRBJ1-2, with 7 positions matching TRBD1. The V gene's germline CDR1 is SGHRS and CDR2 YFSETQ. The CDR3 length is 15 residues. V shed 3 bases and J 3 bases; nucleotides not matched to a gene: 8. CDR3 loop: CASSSFWTGDYGYTF. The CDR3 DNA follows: TGCGCCAGCAGCTCCTTCTGGACAGGCGACTATGGCTACACCTTC.

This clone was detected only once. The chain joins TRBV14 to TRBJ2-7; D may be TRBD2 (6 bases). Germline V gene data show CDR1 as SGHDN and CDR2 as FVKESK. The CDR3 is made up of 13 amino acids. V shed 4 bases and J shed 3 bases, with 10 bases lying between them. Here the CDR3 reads CASSRGGDYEQYF. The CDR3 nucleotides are TGTGCCAGCAGCCGGGGAGGCGACTACGAGCAGTACTTC.

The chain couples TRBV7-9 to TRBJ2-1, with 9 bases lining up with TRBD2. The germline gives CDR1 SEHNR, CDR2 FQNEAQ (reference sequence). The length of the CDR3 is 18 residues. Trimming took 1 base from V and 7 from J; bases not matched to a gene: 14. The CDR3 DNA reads TGTGCCAGCAGCTTAGATCGGCTAGCGGGATCGATTGGGAATGAGCAGTTCTTC. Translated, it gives CASSLDRLAGSIGNEQFF.

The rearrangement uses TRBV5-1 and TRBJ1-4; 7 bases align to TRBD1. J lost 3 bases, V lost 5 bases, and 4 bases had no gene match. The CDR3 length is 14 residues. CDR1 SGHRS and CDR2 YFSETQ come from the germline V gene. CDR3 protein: CASRRDSANEKLFF. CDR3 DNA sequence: TGCGCCAGCAGACGGGACAGCGCTAATGAAAAACTGTTTTTT.